The entry that follows covers one TCR beta chain sequence. Its cognate antigen is unknown. The V gene lost 0 bases and the J gene lost 0 bases, with 16 bases spanning the gap. The CDR3 sequence is 18 residues long. Germline V CDR1 and CDR2: MNHNY, SVGAGI (reference sequence). The sample comes from a study of blood T cells in healthy people across ages. Whole-study findings and limits: No conclusive comparison of naive versus antigen-experienced cells was possible with unsorted PBMCs.

The use of a sample-barcoded 5' primer and a J-beta primer mix characterized a second PCR of 7 to 11 cycles. In TCRdb, the 5' RACE reads were re-called with MiXCR into one record per CDR3 protein. The data hold around 820,000 distinct CDR3 sequences, with roughly 25% observed a single time. This sample was shared with a second study, whose subject was T cells of mothers and their children. That work states: In this cohort, donors were a few healthy Caucasian mothers plus their six children. Once extracted, all RNA went into cDNA synthesis at approximately 1.5 ug per 15 ul. Mother-child pairs who were related displayed a slightly higher overlap than unrelated pairs, a difference that was non-significant.

This sequence originates from a boy younger than 18 in good health. The V and J genes are TRBV6-6 and TRBJ2-3, with TRBD1 as a possible D gene (5 bases). Sequenced sample: blood. CDR3 sequence: CASSYSLSGQGSTDTQYF. In DNA, the CDR3 is TGTGCCAGCAGTTACTCGCTCTCGGGCCAGGGAAGCACAGATACGCAGTATTTT.